Described below is a single T cell receptor (beta chain) sequence and its context. Its antigen is as yet unknown. These data come from a study of OX40 agonist ivuxolimab in advanced cancers. CDR3 length: 14 residues. The V end was cut by 7 bases, the J end by 0 bases, with 12 bases between. Germline V gene data show CDR1 as SNHLY and CDR2 as FYNNEI. Sequencing used immunoSEQ multiplex PCR; TCRdb keeps in-frame clones, though not all of them. The data contain tens of thousands of clones, roughly 94% of them singletons. Findings of the study overall: CD8+ T cells were the subset that, on average, had more expanded clones than CD4+. Doses of 0.1 to 3.0 mg/kg were accompanied by clonal expansion of CD4+ and CD8+ blood T cells by week 6.

The input for sequencing was CD4+ or CD8+ T cells sorted from blood, taken in a trial of the OX40 agonist ivuxolimab. The chain recombines TRBV2 with TRBJ2-5, with a weak D call TRBD2 (6 bases). The receptor's source is an adult with an advanced solid tumor such as melanoma, head and neck, liver or kidney cancer. This CDR3 is CASTGTFNQETQYF. The CDR3 nucleotides are TGTGCCAGCACCGGGACTTTTAACCAAGAGACCCAGTACTTC.